This TCR beta chain was retrieved from a study of T cells in Graves' hyperthyroidism and ophthalmopathy. The sample holds many counts of this clonotype. Trimming pared 0 bases from V and 5 bases from J, leaving 16 bases between. The CDR3 is made up of 16 amino acids. Germline V gene sequence: CDR1 MNHEY, CDR2 SVGAGI. Researchers amplified the TCR beta CDR3 regions from RNA transcripts. Using the HTBI primer set, a first-round RT-PCR was run on the TCR CDR3. MiXCR, run by TCRdb on the multiplex PCR reads, gives a single entry per CDR3 protein. This table has a few hundred thousand distinct CDR3 sequences, around 14% appearing once. Patients were aged 18 to 65, had disease duration under 2 months, and had newly diagnosed hyperthyroidism. Uncontrolled infection, other autoimmune disease, pregnancy or lactation led to exclusion.

The sequenced material came from blood. The receptor was isolated from a woman in her twenties or thirties with Graves' hyperthyroidism. The J gene is TRBJ2-5, the V gene TRBV6-5; the D gene could be TRBD1 or TRBD2 (5 bases each). The CDR3 is CASSYSRAGGAETQYF. As DNA, the CDR3 is TGTGCCAGCAGTTACTCGAGAGCTGGGGGAGCGGAGACCCAGTACTTC.